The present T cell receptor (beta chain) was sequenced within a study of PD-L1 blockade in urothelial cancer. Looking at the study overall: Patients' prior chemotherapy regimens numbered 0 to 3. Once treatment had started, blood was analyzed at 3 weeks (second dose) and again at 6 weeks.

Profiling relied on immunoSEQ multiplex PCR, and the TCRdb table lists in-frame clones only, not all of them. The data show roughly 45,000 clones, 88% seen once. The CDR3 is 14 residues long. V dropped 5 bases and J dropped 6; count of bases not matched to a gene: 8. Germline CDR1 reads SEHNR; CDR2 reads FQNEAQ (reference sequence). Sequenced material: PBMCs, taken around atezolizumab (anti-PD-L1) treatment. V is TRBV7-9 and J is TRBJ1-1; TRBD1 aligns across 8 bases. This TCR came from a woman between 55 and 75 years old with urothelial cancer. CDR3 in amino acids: CASSLTQGAAEAFF. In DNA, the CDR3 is TGTGCCAGCAGCCTGACGCAGGGGGCAGCTGAAGCTTTCTTT.